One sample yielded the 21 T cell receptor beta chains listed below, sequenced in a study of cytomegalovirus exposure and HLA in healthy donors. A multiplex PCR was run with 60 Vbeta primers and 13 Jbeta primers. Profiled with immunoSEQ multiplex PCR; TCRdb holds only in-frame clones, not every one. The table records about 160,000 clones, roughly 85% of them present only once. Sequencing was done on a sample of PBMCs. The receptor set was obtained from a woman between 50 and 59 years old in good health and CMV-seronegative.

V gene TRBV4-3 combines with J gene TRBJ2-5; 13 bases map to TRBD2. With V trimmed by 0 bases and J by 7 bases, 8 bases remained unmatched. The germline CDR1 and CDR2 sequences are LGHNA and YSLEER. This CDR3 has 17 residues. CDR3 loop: CASSQDRTSGGGGTQYF. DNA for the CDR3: TGCGCCAGCAGCCAAGATCGAACTAGCGGGGGGGGCGGGACCCAGTACTTC.

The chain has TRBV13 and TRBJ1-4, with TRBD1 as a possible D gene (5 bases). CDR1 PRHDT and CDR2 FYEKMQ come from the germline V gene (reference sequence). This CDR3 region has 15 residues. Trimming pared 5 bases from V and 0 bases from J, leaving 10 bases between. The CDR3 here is CASSPKGTTNEKLFF. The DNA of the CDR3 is TGTGCCAGCAGCCCTAAGGGGACAACTAATGAAAAACTGTTTTTT.

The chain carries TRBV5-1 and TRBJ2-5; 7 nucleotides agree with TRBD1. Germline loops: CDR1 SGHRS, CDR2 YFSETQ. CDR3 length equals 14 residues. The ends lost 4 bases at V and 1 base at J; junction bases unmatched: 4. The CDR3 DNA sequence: TGCGCCAGCAGCCCGGGACAGCCCCAAGAGACCCAGTACTTC. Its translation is CASSPGQPQETQYF. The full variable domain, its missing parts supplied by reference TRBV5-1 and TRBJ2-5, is KAGVTQTPRYLIKTRGQQVTLSCSPISGHRSVSWYQQTPGQGLQFLFEYFSETQRNKGNFPGRFSGRQFSNSRSEMNVSTLELGDSALYLCASSPGQPQETQYFGPGTRLLVL.

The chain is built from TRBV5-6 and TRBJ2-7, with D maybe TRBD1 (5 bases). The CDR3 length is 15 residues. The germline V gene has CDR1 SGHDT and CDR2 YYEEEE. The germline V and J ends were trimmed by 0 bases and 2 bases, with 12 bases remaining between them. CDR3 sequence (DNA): TGTGCCAGCAGCTTGGCCTGGCAGGGAACCTACGAGCAGTACTTC. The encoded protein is CASSLAWQGTYEQYF.

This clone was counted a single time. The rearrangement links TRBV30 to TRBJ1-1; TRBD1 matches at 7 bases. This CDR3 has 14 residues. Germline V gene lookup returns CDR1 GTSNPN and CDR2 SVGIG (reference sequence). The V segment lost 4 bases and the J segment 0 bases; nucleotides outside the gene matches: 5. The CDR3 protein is CAWTRQGMNTEAFF. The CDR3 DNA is TGTGCCTGGACGAGACAGGGTATGAACACTGAAGCTTTCTTT.

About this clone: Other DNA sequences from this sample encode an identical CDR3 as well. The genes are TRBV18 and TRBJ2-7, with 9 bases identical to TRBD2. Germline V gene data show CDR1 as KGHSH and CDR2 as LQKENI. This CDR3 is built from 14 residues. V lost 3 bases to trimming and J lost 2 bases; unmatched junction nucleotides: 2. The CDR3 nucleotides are TGTGCCAGCTCACCGGGCGGGGGGGCCTACGAGCAGTACTTC. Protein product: CASSPGGGAYEQYF.

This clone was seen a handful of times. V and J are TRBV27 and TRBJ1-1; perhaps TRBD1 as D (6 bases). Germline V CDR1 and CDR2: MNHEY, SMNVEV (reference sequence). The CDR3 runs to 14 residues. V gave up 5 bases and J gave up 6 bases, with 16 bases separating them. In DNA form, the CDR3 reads TGTGCCAGCAGTACACGGGTACAGGGTTCTGAAGCTTTCTTT. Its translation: CASSTRVQGSEAFF.

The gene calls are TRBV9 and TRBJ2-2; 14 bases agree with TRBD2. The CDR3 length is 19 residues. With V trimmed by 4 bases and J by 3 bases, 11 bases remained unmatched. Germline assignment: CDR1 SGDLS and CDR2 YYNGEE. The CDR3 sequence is CASSKRRLAGGHDTGELFF. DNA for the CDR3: TGTGCCAGCAGCAAGAGAAGACTAGCGGGAGGGCATGACACCGGGGAGCTGTTTTTT.

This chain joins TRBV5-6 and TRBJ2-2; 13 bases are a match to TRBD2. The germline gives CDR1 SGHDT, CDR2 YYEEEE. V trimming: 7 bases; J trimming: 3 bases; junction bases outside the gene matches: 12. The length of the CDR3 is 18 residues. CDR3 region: CASDRLAGGPPDTGELFF. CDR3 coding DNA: TGTGCCAGCGACCGACTAGCGGGAGGCCCACCGGACACCGGGGAGCTGTTTTTT.

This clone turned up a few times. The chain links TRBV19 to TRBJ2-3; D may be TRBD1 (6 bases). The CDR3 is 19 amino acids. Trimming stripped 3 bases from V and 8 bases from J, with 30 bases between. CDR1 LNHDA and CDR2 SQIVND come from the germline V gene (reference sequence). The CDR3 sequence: CASSIAWQGSTWGLGTQYF. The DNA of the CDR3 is TGTGCCAGTAGTATTGCTTGGCAGGGGAGTACTTGGGGCCTCGGTACGCAGTATTTT.

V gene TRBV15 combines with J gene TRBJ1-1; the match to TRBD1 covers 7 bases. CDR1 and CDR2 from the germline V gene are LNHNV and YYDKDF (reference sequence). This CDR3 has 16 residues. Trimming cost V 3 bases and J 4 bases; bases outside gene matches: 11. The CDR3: CATSRGRQGRSTEAFF. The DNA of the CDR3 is TGTGCCACCAGCAGGGGGAGACAGGGCCGGAGCACTGAAGCTTTCTTT.

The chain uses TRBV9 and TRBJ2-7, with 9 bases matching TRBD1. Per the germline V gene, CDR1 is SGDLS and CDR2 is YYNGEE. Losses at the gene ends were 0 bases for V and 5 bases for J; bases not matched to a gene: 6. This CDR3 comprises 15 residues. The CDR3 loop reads CASSVGDREPDEQYF. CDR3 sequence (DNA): TGTGCCAGCAGCGTAGGGGACAGGGAGCCCGACGAGCAGTACTTC.

CDR3 amino acids: CASHRTGLYNEQFF. The CDR3 nucleotides are TGTGCCTCCCACAGGACAGGGCTTTACAATGAGCAGTTCTTC. The chain is built from TRBV27 and TRBJ2-1; 8 bases align to TRBD1. This CDR3 is built from 14 residues. V gave up 11 bases and J gave up 4 bases; unmatched junction bases: 10. Germline CDR1 and CDR2: MNHEY and SMNVEV (reference sequence).

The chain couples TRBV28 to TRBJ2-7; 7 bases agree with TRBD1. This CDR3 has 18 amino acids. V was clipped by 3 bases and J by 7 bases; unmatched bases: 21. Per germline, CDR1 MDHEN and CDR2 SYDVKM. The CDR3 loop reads CASSFPLTGKGAFWEQYF. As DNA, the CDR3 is TGTGCCAGCAGTTTCCCTCTCACAGGGAAGGGGGCTTTTTGGGAGCAGTACTTC.

CDR3 amino acids: CASMQRDSPYEQYF. The CDR3 region has the DNA TGTGCCAGCATGCAGCGGGACTCCCCCTACGAGCAGTACTTC. The chain recombines TRBV27 with TRBJ2-7; TRBD2 matches at 7 bases. From germline, CDR1 is MNHEY and CDR2 SMNVEV (reference sequence). With V trimmed by 7 bases and J by 2 bases, 8 bases remained unmatched. This CDR3 has 14 amino acids.

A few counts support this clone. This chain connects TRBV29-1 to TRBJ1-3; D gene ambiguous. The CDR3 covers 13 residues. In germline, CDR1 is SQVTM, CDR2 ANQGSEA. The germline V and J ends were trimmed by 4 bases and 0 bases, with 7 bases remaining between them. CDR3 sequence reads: CSVGAGSGNTIYF. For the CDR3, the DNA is TGCAGCGTTGGGGCAGGCTCTGGAAACACCATATATTTT.

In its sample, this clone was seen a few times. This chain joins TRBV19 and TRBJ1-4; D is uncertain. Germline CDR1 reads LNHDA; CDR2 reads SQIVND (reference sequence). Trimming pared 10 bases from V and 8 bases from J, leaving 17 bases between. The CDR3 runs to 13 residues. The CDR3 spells CATSRGSGEKLFF. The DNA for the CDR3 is TGTGCCACCTCCCGGGGATCCGGAGAAAAACTGTTTTTT.

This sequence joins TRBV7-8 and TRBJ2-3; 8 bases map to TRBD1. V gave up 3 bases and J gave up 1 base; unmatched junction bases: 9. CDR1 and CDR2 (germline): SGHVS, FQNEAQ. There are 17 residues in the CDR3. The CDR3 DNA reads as TGTGCCAGCAGCTTTTCTCAGGCGACAGGGGGCACAGATACGCAGTATTTT. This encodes CASSFSQATGGTDTQYF.

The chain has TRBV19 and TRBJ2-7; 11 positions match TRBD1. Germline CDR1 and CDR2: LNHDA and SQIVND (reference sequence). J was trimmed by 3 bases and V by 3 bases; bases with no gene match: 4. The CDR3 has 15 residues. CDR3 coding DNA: TGTGCCAGTAGTATGGGACAGGGGGTCAACTACGAGCAGTACTTC. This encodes CASSMGQGVNYEQYF.

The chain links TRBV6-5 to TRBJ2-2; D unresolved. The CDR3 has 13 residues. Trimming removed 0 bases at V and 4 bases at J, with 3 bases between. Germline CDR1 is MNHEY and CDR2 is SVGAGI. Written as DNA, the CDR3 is TGTGCCAGCAGTTACTCCGGCACCGGGGAGCTGTTTTTT. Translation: CASSYSGTGELFF.

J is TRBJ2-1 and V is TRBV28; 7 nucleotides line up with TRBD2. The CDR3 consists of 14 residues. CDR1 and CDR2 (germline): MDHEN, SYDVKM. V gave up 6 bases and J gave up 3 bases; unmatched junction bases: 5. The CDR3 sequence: CASSPTSDYNEQFF. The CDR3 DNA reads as TGTGCCAGCAGCCCTACTAGCGACTACAATGAGCAGTTCTTC.